These 16 T cell receptor beta chains were all obtained from the same sample, sequenced in a study of cytomegalovirus exposure and HLA in healthy donors (dated by TCRdb to about 2017). Library prep was done by the immunoSEQ multiplex PCR assay. For the multiplex PCR, a mixture combining 60 forward primers for TCR Vbeta segments and 13 reverse primers for TCR Jbeta segments was used. In TCRdb, the immuneACCESS table is reduced to in-frame sequences with V and J assigned. These tables do not hold every clone; where another copy was compared, an unresolved V gene accounts for under half, and the others remain unexplained. This sample gives 180,000 or so clones in total; 75% to 85% of them show up just once. The ten largest clones represent around 1.5% of the sample. The sample was PBMCs. The receptors shown here come from a man aged 18 to 29 in good health and CMV-seronegative.

This clone is a singleton in its sample. The gene calls are TRBV28 and TRBJ2-3, with 9 bases aligning to TRBD2. The CDR3 loop spans 19 amino acids. Germline CDR1 is MDHEN and CDR2 is SYDVKM. Germline trimming cut 6 bases from V and 0 bases from J; bases unmatched to any gene: 16. The CDR3 loop reads CASSPSASGVLTSTDTQYF. CDR3 nucleotides: TGTGCCAGCAGCCCCTCGGCTAGCGGGGTTTTAACTAGCACAGATACGCAGTATTTT.

The chain employs TRBV2 and TRBJ2-5; D possibly corresponds to TRBD2 (6 bases). The CDR3 sequence is 12 residues long. Germline V CDR1 and CDR2: SNHLY, FYNNEI. The V end was cut by 6 bases, the J end by 5 bases, with 10 bases between. CDR3 region: CASRGGAETQYF. The CDR3 DNA reads TGTGCCAGCAGGGGGGGAGCGGAGACCCAGTACTTC.

The V call is TRBV30, the J call TRBJ1-1; D uncertain. The CDR3 covers 12 residues. The germline CDR1 and CDR2 sequences are GTSNPN and SVGIG (reference sequence). Trimming shortened V by 7 bases and J by 1 base, and 10 bases separated the two germline ends. The CDR3 loop is CASSAGNTEAFF. In DNA, the CDR3 is TGTGCCTCCAGCGCCGGGAACACTGAAGCTTTCTTT.

The CDR3 loop reads CASSEAPRGSPLHF. The CDR3 coding sequence is TGTGCCAGCAGTGAAGCCCCCCGGGGGTCACCCCTCCACTTT. The chain links TRBV2 to TRBJ1-6; a possible D gene is TRBD1 (5 bases). Per germline, CDR1 SNHLY and CDR2 FYNNEI. Trimming took off 0 bases at V and 10 bases at J, with 10 bases between the two ends. The CDR3 loop spans 14 amino acids.

The rearrangement links TRBV7-2 to TRBJ2-5, with TRBD2 as a possible D gene (6 bases). Looked up from germline, CDR1 is SGHTA and CDR2 is FQGNSA. Trimming left V 5 bases short and J 5 bases short, with 12 bases between. The CDR3 contains 13 residues. The CDR3, as DNA: TGTGCCAGCAGCCTCGCGGGGACGGAGACCCAGTACTTC. Translated: CASSLAGTETQYF.

This clone turned up a few times. V is TRBV14 and J is TRBJ2-7, with 7 bases aligning to TRBD1. J lost 3 bases, V lost 4 bases, and 3 bases had no gene match. Germline V gives CDR1 SGHDN, CDR2 FVKESK. This CDR3 region has 13 residues. CDR3 DNA: TGTGCCAGCAGCCTGCGGACAGGCTACGAGCAGTACTTC. Encoded protein: CASSLRTGYEQYF.

This clone has just one count. The chain joins TRBV6-5 to TRBJ2-2; TRBD2 matches at 7 bases. J lost 2 bases, V lost 8 bases, and 8 bases had no gene match. The germline V gene has CDR1 MNHEY and CDR2 SVGAGI. This CDR3 has 15 amino acids. CDR3 protein: CASSVGGGNTGELFF. Written as DNA, the CDR3 is TGTGCCAGCTCCGTGGGGGGGGGAAACACCGGGGAGCTGTTTTTT.

The chain couples TRBV30 to TRBJ2-4; possible D gene TRBD1, 6 bases. V was clipped by 5 bases and J by 8 bases, with 16 bases between them. This CDR3 has 13 residues. Looked up from germline, CDR1 is GTSNPN and CDR2 is SVGIG (reference sequence). The chain's CDR3 is CAWSADRSYIQYF. Here the CDR3 DNA reads TGTGCCTGGTCTGCCGACAGGTCCTACATTCAGTACTTC.

The CDR3 sequence is CASSSEQGHSYEQYF. DNA for the CDR3: TGCGCCAGCAGCTCGGAACAGGGGCACTCCTACGAGCAGTACTTC. V is TRBV5-1 and J is TRBJ2-7, with 7 bases matching TRBD1. The germline gives CDR1 SGHRS, CDR2 YFSETQ. This CDR3 is 15 amino acids long. V lost 3 bases, J lost 0 bases, and 6 bases stayed unmatched.

The chain links TRBV5-1 to TRBJ2-7; a weak D match, TRBD2 (5 bases). The germline CDR1 and CDR2 sequences are SGHRS and YFSETQ. CDR3 length equals 15 residues. V was clipped by 0 bases and J by 3 bases, with 13 bases between them. CDR3 coding DNA: TGCGCCAGCAGCTTGGGTGGCGGGTTGGGCTACGAGCAGTACTTC. The encoded protein is CASSLGGGLGYEQYF.

The V call is TRBV4-2, the J call TRBJ1-6, with D possibly being TRBD1 (6 bases). CDR3 length: 15 amino acids. V gave up 1 base and J gave up 7 bases, with 11 bases separating them. Germline CDR1 reads LGHNA; CDR2 reads YNFKEQ. CDR3 protein: CASSQGEGDNSPLHF. CDR3 in DNA: TGTGCCAGCAGCCAAGGCGAGGGGGACAATTCACCCCTCCACTTT.

This clone was observed once. J is TRBJ2-3 and V is TRBV7-8, with 10 bases identical to TRBD1. In germline, CDR1 is SGHVS, CDR2 FQNEAQ. V was clipped by 1 base and J by 5 bases; unmatched bases: 3. The length of the CDR3 is 15 residues. For the CDR3, the DNA is TGTGCCAGCAGCTTAGGGTGGGACAGGGGAGATACGCAGTATTTT. This sequence encodes CASSLGWDRGDTQYF.

The chain uses TRBV28 and TRBJ2-2; no clear D. V lost 6 bases, J lost 7 bases, and 15 bases lay in between. The CDR3 is 14 amino acids. Germline CDR1 is MDHEN and CDR2 is SYDVKM. Here the CDR3 DNA reads TGTGCCAGCAGACAGAACGGTGGATTCGGGGAGCTGTTTTTT. This codes for CASRQNGGFGELFF.

This clone turned up a few times. This chain joins TRBV5-1 and TRBJ2-6, with D maybe TRBD1 (6 bases). V lost 0 bases and J lost 0, with 13 bases in between. This CDR3 is 18 amino acids long. CDR1 is SGHRS and CDR2 is YFSETQ in the germline V gene. CDR3 in DNA: TGCGCCAGCAGCTTGGAGGGGGTCTTACACTCTGGGGCCAACGTCCTGACTTTC. It yields the protein CASSLEGVLHSGANVLTF.

This chain links TRBV30 with TRBJ1-5, with D perhaps matching TRBD1 (5 bases). Between the trimmed V and J ends, which lost 3 bases and 6 bases, there was a span of 12 bases. The CDR3 extends over 13 amino acids. From germline, CDR1 is GTSNPN and CDR2 SVGIG (reference sequence). CDR3 nucleotides: TGTGCCTGGAGGGGGGGGTCGGGTCAGCCCCAGCATTTT. Translated, it gives CAWRGGSGQPQHF.

The V call is TRBV5-1, the J call TRBJ2-3; 10 positions match TRBD2. V dropped 5 bases and J dropped 2; count of bases not matched to a gene: 8. CDR1 is SGHRS, CDR2 YFSETQ, per germline. The CDR3 covers 16 residues. The CDR3 DNA follows: TGCGCCAGCAGGGAAATAGCGGGGGGTCCCACAGATACGCAGTATTTT. This translates into CASREIAGGPTDTQYF.